These T cell receptor beta chains were read from a single sample in a study of graft-versus-host responses after intestinal transplantation. No antigen has been identified for these receptors. Measured with immunoSEQ multiplex PCR; TCRdb has only the in-frame clones, and not every one. The profile shows about 93,000 clones, 80% to 95% of them singletons. The sample was unstimulated CD8+ T cells sorted from spleen or lymph node cells, taken before intestinal transplant. These receptors came from a human donor who received an intestinal transplant. CDR3s include the opening cysteine and the closing phenylalanine or tryptophan. The D gene is left open where the match is weak. Expanded clones are given a class, and other clones once, few, many or no size at all.

V gene,J gene,D gene,clone size,CDR3 protein,CDR3 DNA
TRBV30,TRBJ2-3,TRBD2,NA,CAWSVGGGYTDTQYF,TGTGCCTGGAGTGTGGGCGGGGGGTACACAGATACGCAGTATTTT
TRBV5-5,TRBJ2-7,TRBD1,NA,CASSWDRGSYEQYF,TGTGCCAGCAGCTGGGACAGGGGCTCCTACGAGCAGTACTTC
TRBV19,TRBJ2-5,TRBD2,NA,CASSTGLAQETQYF,TGTGCCAGTAGTACCGGACTAGCGCAAGAGACCCAGTACTTC
TRBV5-8,TRBJ2-7,TRBD1,NA,CASRNRGEPYEQYF,TGTGCCAGCAGAAACAGGGGGGAGCCCTACGAGCAGTACTTC
TRBV6-5,TRBJ2-5,NA,NA,CASSLQDDVETQYF,TGTGCCAGCAGTTTACAGGATGACGTAGAGACCCAGTACTTC
TRBV30,TRBJ2-1,NA,NA,CAWIGDTNNEQFF,TGTGCCTGGATAGGGGACACTAACAATGAGCAGTTCTTC
TRBV6-5,TRBJ2-1,NA,NA,CASSGTVTNEQFF,TGTGCCAGCAGTGGGACTGTTACGAATGAGCAGTTCTTC
TRBV29-1,TRBJ2-1,TRBD2,NA,CSGGGLADEQFF,TGCAGCGGTGGTGGACTAGCTGATGAGCAGTTCTTC
TRBV6-1,TRBJ2-7,TRBD2,few,CASSEGGRAYYEQYF,TGTGCCAGCAGTGAAGGCGGGAGGGCCTACTACGAGCAGTACTTC
TRBV7-8,TRBJ1-6,NA,NA,CASSLVGGSNSPLHF,TGTGCCAGCAGCTTAGTGGGGGGAAGCAATTCACCCCTCCACTTT
TRBV4-1,TRBJ2-5,TRBD2,once,CASSQDVSGGYVGETQYF,TGCGCCAGCAGCCAAGATGTTAGCGGGGGATATGTTGGAGAGACCCAGTACTTC
TRBV13,TRBJ1-3,TRBD1,NA,CASRATGSGNTIYF,TGTGCCAGCAGGGCGACAGGGTCTGGAAACACCATATATTTT
TRBV7-3,TRBJ2-1,NA,NA,CASSLIGGEGSQFF,TGTGCCAGCAGCTTAATCGGCGGGGAAGGCTCGCAGTTCTTC
TRBV7-9,TRBJ2-1,NA,NA,CASSIQGGPGLGTHEQFF,TGTGCCAGCAGCATCCAGGGGGGACCGGGACTAGGCACCCATGAGCAGTTCTTC
TRBV4-2,TRBJ1-4,NA,NA,CASSPYVGGNGLRDEKLFF,TGTGCCAGCAGCCCCTATGTAGGAGGGAACGGTTTGAGGGATGAAAAACTGTTTTTT
TRBV2,TRBJ1-6,NA,few,CASSVMWARDNSPLHF,TGTGCCAGCAGTGTGATGTGGGCCCGCGATAATTCACCCCTCCACTTT
TRBV7-9,TRBJ2-7,NA,once,CASSFGTGEQYF,TGTGCCAGCAGCTTCGGGACTGGCGAGCAGTACTTC
TRBV25-1,TRBJ2-7,NA,NA,CASMPGASSYEQYF,TGTGCCAGCATGCCAGGCGCTTCCTCCTACGAGCAGTACTTC
TRBV11-2,TRBJ2-7,NA,NA,CASSLGASYEQYF,TGTGCCAGCAGCTTAGGGGCGTCCTACGAGCAGTACTTC
TRBV27,TRBJ2-7,NA,NA,CASSLSYEQYF,TGTGCCAGCAGTCTGTCCTACGAGCAGTACTTC
TRBV5-1,TRBJ2-7,TRBD2,NA,CASSLGLAGGPPYEQYF,TGCGCCAGCAGCTTGGGACTAGCGGGGGGCCCCCCCTACGAGCAGTACTTC
TRBV27,TRBJ2-7,TRBD1,NA,CASSGTGLPYEQYF,TGTGCCAGCAGTGGGACAGGGCTACCCTACGAGCAGTACTTC
TRBV15,TRBJ2-3,NA,NA,CATSREGSLWGPSDTQYF,TGTGCCACCAGCAGAGAGGGCAGTTTGTGGGGCCCGTCAGATACGCAGTATTTT
TRBV19,TRBJ2-7,TRBD2,NA,CASSMGGAGFEQYF,TGTGCCAGTAGTATGGGGGGAGCGGGATTCGAGCAGTACTTC
TRBV30,TRBJ2-7,NA,NA,CAWNLDSTYEQYF,TGTGCCTGGAATCTGGACAGCACCTACGAGCAGTACTTC
TRBV5-6,TRBJ1-2,NA,NA,CASSPGPGVHGYTF,TGTGCCAGCAGCCCGGGACCGGGGGTACATGGCTACACCTTC
TRBV7-2,TRBJ2-1,TRBD2,NA,CASTFSGSSYNEQFF,TGTGCCAGCACCTTTAGCGGGAGCTCCTACAATGAGCAGTTCTTC
TRBV13,TRBJ2-5,TRBD2,NA,CASSLRLAGGPETQYF,TGTGCCAGCAGCCTCCGACTAGCGGGGGGGCCAGAGACCCAGTACTTC
TRBV5-5,TRBJ2-3,TRBD1,NA,CASSFITGTGATDTQYF,TGTGCCAGCAGCTTTATTACCGGGACAGGAGCCACAGATACGCAGTATTTT
TRBV19,TRBJ1-4,NA,NA,CASSATLLGDEKLFF,TGTGCCAGTAGTGCGACCCTGCTCGGGGATGAAAAACTGTTTTTT
TRBV9,TRBJ2-5,TRBD2,NA,CASSVGFGLAGLSSGTQYF,TGTGCCAGCAGCGTAGGGTTTGGGCTAGCGGGCCTCAGTTCCGGGACCCAGTACTTC
TRBV7-9,TRBJ2-1,TRBD1,NA,CASSLTQGAIDEQFF,TGTGCCAGCAGCTTAACCCAGGGGGCGATCGATGAGCAGTTCTTC
TRBV19,TRBJ1-1,TRBD1,few,CASSGTVWTEAFF,TGTGCCAGTAGTGGGACAGTTTGGACTGAAGCTTTCTTT
TRBV5-6,TRBJ2-5,NA,NA,CASSLLGGNQETQYF,TGTGCCAGCAGCCTATTGGGGGGAAACCAAGAGACCCAGTACTTC
TRBV14,TRBJ1-4,NA,NA,CASSQWPINEKLFF,TGTGCCAGCAGCCAATGGCCGATTAATGAAAAACTGTTTTTT
TRBV13,TRBJ1-1,TRBD1,NA,CASSWQGENTEAFF,TGTGCCAGCAGCTGGCAGGGGGAGAACACTGAAGCTTTCTTT
TRBV6-9,TRBJ2-7,TRBD1,few,CASIPGGNEQYF,TGTGCCAGCATCCCAGGGGGCAACGAGCAGTACTTC
TRBV7-9,TRBJ2-3,TRBD2,NA,CASRSSGRVDTQYF,TGTGCCAGCAGGAGTAGCGGGAGGGTCGATACGCAGTATTTT
TRBV6-1,TRBJ2-7,TRBD2,NA,CASSFGGSAYEQYF,TGTGCCAGCAGTTTCGGGGGGTCGGCCTACGAGCAGTACTTC
TRBV5-5,TRBJ2-2,TRBD1,NA,CASDRADTGELFF,TGTGCCAGTGACAGGGCGGACACCGGGGAGCTGTTTTTT
TRBV25-1,TRBJ2-5,TRBD1,NA,CASSGWPTGEETQYF,TGTGCCAGCAGTGGTTGGCCCACAGGGGAAGAGACCCAGTACTTC
TRBV2,TRBJ1-1,NA,once,CASSEVHVNTEAFF,TGTGCCAGCAGTGAAGTTCATGTGAACACTGAAGCTTTCTTT
TRBV14,TRBJ2-7,NA,NA,CASSQGQTAYEQYF,TGTGCCAGCAGCCAAGGACAGACCGCCTACGAGCAGTACTTC
TRBV6-1,TRBJ1-1,NA,NA,CASTEGGAAYTEAFF,TGTGCCAGCACTGAAGGTGGGGCAGCATACACTGAAGCTTTCTTT
TRBV7-9,TRBJ2-7,NA,NA,CASSPGGLAYEQYF,TGTGCCAGCAGCCCCGGAGGCCTAGCCTACGAGCAGTACTTC
TRBV4-1,TRBJ2-7,NA,NA,CASSRGYEQYF,TGCGCCAGCAGCCGCGGGTATGAGCAGTACTTC
TRBV13,TRBJ2-7,TRBD2,NA,CASSFLTSGVYEQYF,TGTGCCAGCAGCTTCTTGACTAGCGGGGTATACGAGCAGTACTTC
TRBV18,TRBJ2-1,NA,NA,CASSTGSNEQFF,TGTGCCAGTTCAACAGGTTCAAATGAGCAGTTCTTC
TRBV2,TRBJ2-7,NA,NA,CASSESDRTGSYEQYF,TGTGCCAGCAGTGAAAGTGATCGGACGGGATCCTACGAGCAGTACTTC
TRBV19,TRBJ2-1,NA,NA,CASSFKAAYNEQFF,TGTGCCAGTAGTTTTAAAGCGGCCTACAATGAGCAGTTCTTC
TRBV7-9,TRBJ2-5,TRBD2,NA,CASSPPQRDQETQYF,TGTGCCAGCAGCCCCCCACAGCGGGATCAAGAGACCCAGTACTTC
TRBV6-6,TRBJ2-5,NA,NA,CASSYAAGEETQYF,TGTGCCAGCAGTTACGCCGCAGGTGAAGAGACCCAGTACTTC